The 32 T cell receptor beta chains listed next were all sequenced from one sample in a study of Graves' ophthalmopathy and Graves' hyperthyroidism. RNA served as the template for amplifying TCR beta CDR3 regions. HTBI-primed RT-PCR formed the first round, and a multiplex PCR formed the second. One entry per CDR3 protein, called by TCRdb with MiXCR from the multiplex PCR reads. The sample yields around 1,000,000 distinct CDR3 sequences, about 38% seen once. Material: peripheral blood or thyroid tissue (not recorded which). The receptors stem from an adult man with Graves' hyperthyroidism.

Comments on this clonotype: A clone one base away is much larger, so this may be a read error. The J gene is TRBJ1-1, the V gene TRBV19; D gene ambiguous. The CDR3 length is 16 residues. Germline V gene data show CDR1 as LNHDA and CDR2 as SQIVND (reference sequence). CDR3 sequence: CASSALGSLMNIEAFF. In DNA form, the CDR3 reads TGTGCCAGTAGTGCCTTGGGCAGTCTCATGAACATTGAAGCTTTCTTT.

V usage is TRBV6-5 and J usage is TRBJ2-2; 8 nucleotides agree with TRBD2. Germline values: CDR1 MNHEY, CDR2 SVGAGI. V trimming: 5 bases; J trimming: 1 base; junction bases outside the gene matches: 3. CDR3 length equals 15 residues. The CDR3 DNA is TGTGCCAGCAGTGTCCGGGAGGGGAACACCGGGGAGCTGTTTTTT. It yields the protein CASSVREGNTGELFF.

This clonotype was seen ten or more times. The chain uses TRBV7-8 and TRBJ1-3, with no clear D. Trimming took 5 bases from V and 3 from J, leaving 11 bases between them. The CDR3 runs to 14 residues. CDR1 is SGHVS and CDR2 is FQNEAQ in the germline V gene. The CDR3 protein is CASSPNRNGNTIYF. CDR3 nucleotides: TGTGCCAGCAGCCCCAATAGGAATGGAAACACCATATATTTT.

This clonotype has a single count. Being one base from a much bigger clone, this may be a read error. The chain couples TRBV20-1 to TRBJ2-5; possible D gene TRBD2, 6 bases. The last part of the DNA fits TRBJ2-7 better; the J call may be wrong. The CDR3 covers 15 residues. The V gene's germline CDR1 is DFQATT and CDR2 SNEGSKA (reference sequence). The CDR3 sequence: CSARVAAPGSYEQYF. CDR3 nucleotide sequence: TGCAGTGCTAGAGTAGCGGCTCCGGGCTCCTACGAGCAGTACTTC.

The chain couples TRBV10-2 to TRBJ1-1, with 8 bases aligning to TRBD1. V trimming: 2 bases; J trimming: 10 bases; junction bases outside the gene matches: 6. Per the germline V gene, CDR1 is WSHSY and CDR2 is SAAADI. This CDR3 region has 13 residues. The CDR3 spells CASSEPDRVGAFF. CDR3 DNA sequence: TGCGCCAGCAGTGAGCCGGACAGGGTGGGAGCTTTCTTT.

This clonotype was counted a few times. The genes are TRBV20-1 and TRBJ2-7; TRBD1 aligns across 7 bases. The V and J ends lost 1 base and 3 bases, in that order; junction bases with no gene match: 6. This CDR3 has 14 amino acids. CDR1 and CDR2 (germline): DFQATT, SNEGSKA (reference sequence). The CDR3 nucleotides are TGCAGTGCTAGAGGATCGGGACAGAGCTACGAGCAGTACTTC. Translation: CSARGSGQSYEQYF.

Notes on this clonotype: One end of the junction does not line up with germline, which may come from a read error. The chain recombines TRBV19 with TRBJ1-5, with TRBD1 matching 12 bases. Germline CDR1 and CDR2: LNHDA and SQIVND (reference sequence). CDR3 size: 16 residues. The CDR3: CASRDNGTGGNQPQHF. The CDR3 bases are TGTGCCAGTAGGGACAACGGGACAGGGGGCAACCAGCCCCAGCATTTT.

The chain joins TRBV7-2 to TRBJ2-5, with 7 nucleotides matching TRBD2. The J call could be wrong; TRBJ2-1 is a better fit for the DNA end. Germline V gives CDR1 SGHTA, CDR2 FQGNSA. The CDR3 is 13 amino acids. The CDR3 bases are TGTGCCAGCAGCTTCTCCGGGACGGGGGGACAGTTCTTC. It translates to CASSFSGTGGQFF.

This clonotype was detected ten times or more. The chain carries TRBV7-9 and TRBJ2-5; 9 bases fit TRBD1. V dropped 0 bases and J dropped 5; count of bases not matched to a gene: 4. The germline CDR1 and CDR2 sequences are SEHNR and FQNEAQ (reference sequence). CDR3 length: 15 amino acids. The CDR3 loop is CASSLAGQGTETQYF. In nucleotides, the CDR3 is TGTGCCAGCAGCTTAGCGGGACAGGGAACGGAGACCCAGTACTTC.

The V call is TRBV11-1, the J call TRBJ2-5; the match to TRBD2 covers 10 bases. V lost 5 bases, J lost 4 bases, and 4 bases stayed unmatched. The germline CDR1 and CDR2 sequences are SGHAT and FQDESV (reference sequence). The CDR3 sequence is 14 residues long. In DNA, the CDR3 is TGTGCCAGCAGCGATGAGCGGGGGGGAGAGACCCAGTACTTC. Protein sequence: CASSDERGGETQYF.

With regard to this clonotype: This could be a read error, since a much larger clone is one nucleotide away. This chain connects TRBV7-9 to TRBJ2-2, with TRBD2 matching 8 bases. CDR3 length equals 13 residues. Germline V CDR1 and CDR2: SEHNR, FQNEAQ (reference sequence). This CDR3 is CANSWTSPGELFF. The CDR3 nucleotides read TGTGCCAACAGCTGGACTAGCCCCGGGGAGCTGTTTTTT.

The chain recombines TRBV29-1 with TRBJ1-1; 8 bases are shared with TRBD1. Germline V gene lookup returns CDR1 SQVTM and CDR2 ANQGSEA. The CDR3 sequence is 13 residues long. J lost 3 bases, V lost 6 bases, and 6 bases had no gene match. The CDR3 sequence: CSVTGDQDTEAFF. Written as DNA, the CDR3 is TGCAGCGTGACAGGGGATCAAGACACTGAAGCTTTCTTT.

This clonotype was recorded at least ten times. V gene TRBV10-2 combines with J gene TRBJ1-5; no clear D. The CDR3 contains 13 residues. The V end lost 10 bases, the J end lost 6 bases, and 16 bases lay between the germline ends. Per germline, CDR1 WSHSY and CDR2 SAAADI. The CDR3 loop reads CATRTALGQPQHF. In nucleotides, the CDR3 is TGCGCCACCCGGACTGCCCTGGGTCAGCCCCAGCATTTT.

The chain employs TRBV5-5 and TRBJ1-1; D unclear. Trimming pared 4 bases from V and 8 bases from J, leaving 18 bases between. Germline lookup yields CDR1 SGHKS and CDR2 YYEKEE (reference sequence). The CDR3 runs 14 residues. CDR3 sequence (DNA): TGTGCCAGCAGCCCACCGAGAGAAAAAGGCGAAGCTTTCTTT. It translates to CASSPPREKGEAFF.

This clonotype appeared many times. The chain employs TRBV20-1 and TRBJ1-1; no clear D gene. This CDR3 region has 14 residues. Germline V gene sequence: CDR1 DFQATT, CDR2 SNEGSKA (reference sequence). V was clipped by 3 bases and J by 7 bases, with 18 bases between them. As DNA, the CDR3 is TGCAGTGCTAGTCAAGATGTAGGCCAACTTGAAGCTTTCTTT. Translated: CSASQDVGQLEAFF.

This clonotype was found many times. The chain recombines TRBV7-9 with TRBJ2-2; perhaps TRBD2 as D (6 bases). V shed 5 bases and J shed 1 base, with 11 bases lying between them. This CDR3 has 15 amino acids. Germline CDR1 reads SEHNR; CDR2 reads FQNEAQ (reference sequence). CDR3 in DNA: TGTGCCAGCAGCCCCAGGAGGGGGAACACCGGGGAGCTGTTTTTT. Amino acid sequence: CASSPRRGNTGELFF.

This clonotype was seen at least ten times. This sequence joins TRBV7-9 and TRBJ2-2; tentatively, D is TRBD2 (6 bases). The CDR3 runs 14 residues. Trimming shortened V by 7 bases and J by 4 bases, and 13 bases separated the two germline ends. Germline CDR1 is SEHNR and CDR2 is FQNEAQ (reference sequence). The CDR3 coding sequence is TGTGCCAGCATCTCGGCGGGATCCACCGGGGAGCTGTTTTTT. Its translation: CASISAGSTGELFF.

The rearrangement uses TRBV7-3 and TRBJ2-3; D unresolved. Trimming took 2 bases from V and 4 from J, leaving 7 bases between them. The CDR3 contains 13 residues. Germline V gene sequence: CDR1 SGHTA, CDR2 FQGTGA. The CDR3 spells CASSLSKADTQYF. For the CDR3, the DNA is TGTGCCAGCAGCTTATCAAAGGCAGATACGCAGTATTTT. Using reference TRBV7-3 and TRBJ2-3 for the parts outside the CDR3, the full variable domain is GAGVSQTPSNKVTEKGKYVELRCDPISGHTALYWYRQSLGQGPEFLIYFQGTGAADDSGLPNDRFFAVRPEGSVSTLKIQRTERGDSAVYLCASSLSKADTQYFGPGTRLTVL.

About this clonotype: A much larger clone differs by one base, so this may be a read error. This rearrangement joins TRBV10-2 to TRBJ2-7, with 13 bases that match TRBD2. The V gene end was trimmed by 4 bases and the J gene end by 9 bases; junction bases not matched to a gene: 6. The CDR3 has 14 amino acids. Germline V CDR1 and CDR2: WSHSY, SAAADI. The CDR3 region is CASSAGLAGAGQYF. As DNA, the CDR3 is TGCGCCAGCAGTGCCGGACTAGCGGGAGCCGGGCAGTACTTC.

This clonotype occurred many times. V is TRBV15 and J is TRBJ1-1; D remains ambiguous. Trimming removed 1 base at V and 2 bases at J, with 8 bases between. The CDR3 sequence is 14 residues long. Germline values: CDR1 LNHNV, CDR2 YYDKDF (reference sequence). In DNA, the CDR3 is TGTGCCACCAGCAGAGTCGGCACAAACACTGAAGCTTTCTTT. Translated, it gives CATSRVGTNTEAFF.

This clonotype was found many times. For the CDR3, the DNA is TGTGCCAGCAGCTTAGTTGCGGGAGGGCCTGGCGAGCAGTACTTC. Protein: CASSLVAGGPGEQYF. This sequence joins TRBV13 and TRBJ2-7; 9 nucleotides match TRBD2. The CDR3 consists of 15 residues. J was trimmed by 6 bases and V by 1 base; bases with no gene match: 7. The germline CDR1 and CDR2 sequences are PRHDT and FYEKMQ (reference sequence).

Points on this clonotype: A read error may explain this, as a much larger clone is one base away. This chain links TRBV10-2 with TRBJ2-5; the match to TRBD2 covers 10 bases. The CDR3 runs to 15 residues. Germline loops: CDR1 WSHSY, CDR2 SAAADI. V lost 8 bases to trimming and J lost 9 bases; unmatched junction nucleotides: 15. The CDR3 nucleotides are TGCGCCAGCGCCGGGAGCGGGAGGGAGGGAAAGGCCCAGTACTTC. It codes for CASAGSGREGKAQYF.

The CDR3: CAISDLAGTETQYF. The CDR3 DNA reads as TGTGCCATCAGTGATCTAGCGGGGACGGAGACCCAGTACTTC. The rearrangement joins TRBV10-3 to TRBJ2-5; TRBD2 agrees at 9 bases. Germline V lookup: CDR1 ENHRY, CDR2 SYGVKD. Germline trimming cut 3 bases from V and 5 bases from J; bases unmatched to any gene: 4. The CDR3 sequence is 14 residues long.

In this sample, this clonotype turned up many times. This chain joins TRBV7-2 and TRBJ1-1; a weak D match, TRBD1 (5 bases). This CDR3 is 12 amino acids long. Germline CDR1 is SGHTA and CDR2 is FQGNSA. Trimming took off 5 bases at V and 7 bases at J, with 11 bases between the two ends. The CDR3 region has the DNA TGTGCCAGCAGCCCGGGGACGAGTGAAGCTTTCTTT. It translates to CASSPGTSEAFF. The full variable domain, in which reference TRBV7-2 and TRBJ1-1 provide the parts outside the CDR3, is GAGVSQSPSNKVTEKGKDVELRCDPISGHTALYWYRQSLGQGLEFLIYFQGNSAPDKSGLPSDRFSAERTGGSVSTLTIQRTQQEDSAVYLCASSPGTSEAFFGQGTRLTVV.

Comment on this clonotype: A much larger clone differs by one base, so this may be a read error. Here the CDR3 omits its conserved ending phenylalanine or tryptophan, so a read error is the likely source. The gene calls are TRBV20-1 and TRBJ2-7, with D possibly TRBD1 on 5 matching bases. Germline loops: CDR1 DFQATT, CDR2 SNEGSKA (reference sequence). CDR3 size: 13 residues. V was clipped by 3 bases and J by 3 bases, with 12 bases between them. The chain's CDR3 is CSASSGNGYEQYL. The CDR3 DNA reads TGCAGTGCTAGTTCAGGGAACGGCTACGAGCAGTACCTC.

This clonotype was picked up one time. The chain couples TRBV9 to TRBJ1-6; D is perhaps TRBD1 (6 bases). The V end was cut by 4 bases, the J end by 9 bases, with 14 bases between. The CDR3 runs 14 residues. Germline V gene lookup returns CDR1 SGDLS and CDR2 YYNGEE. The CDR3 DNA sequence: TGTGCCAGCAGCCTAGGGGGTTTGTCTTCACCCCTCCACTTT. Protein: CASSLGGLSSPLHF.

V is TRBV29-1 and J is TRBJ1-1; D unresolved. The CDR3 consists of 12 residues. V was trimmed by 7 bases and J by 0 bases, leaving 9 bases between them. The germline V gene has CDR1 SQVTM and CDR2 ANQGSEA. As DNA, the CDR3 is TGCAGCGCGGGGTTTATGAACACTGAAGCTTTCTTT. Translating it yields CSAGFMNTEAFF.

In this sample, this clonotype turned up a few times. The gene calls are TRBV5-6 and TRBJ2-2; possibly TRBD1 for D (6 bases). This CDR3 is built from 14 residues. V lost 6 bases to trimming and J lost 1 base, with 10 bases between them. The germline V gene encodes CDR1 SGHDT and CDR2 YYEEEE. CDR3 loop: CASNRDMNTGELFF. The CDR3 bases are TGTGCCAGCAACCGGGACATGAACACCGGGGAGCTGTTTTTT.

CDR3 in DNA: TGCAGTGCCACCCGACAGGGCGCCCCGCGTGAGCAGTACTTC. Translated: CSATRQGAPREQYF. The chain recombines TRBV20-1 with TRBJ2-7; TRBD1 matches 7 bases. Germline V gives CDR1 DFQATT, CDR2 SNEGSKA (reference sequence). This CDR3 has 14 amino acids. V lost 6 bases and J lost 7; bases outside the gene matches: 15.

The chain is built from TRBV19 and TRBJ1-2; the D is unclear. V was shortened by 3 bases and J by 4 bases, with 12 bases between the two germline ends. CDR1 is LNHDA and CDR2 is SQIVND in the germline V gene (reference sequence). This CDR3 has 14 amino acids. The CDR3 sequence is CASSMEGSAYGYTF. Here the CDR3 DNA reads TGTGCCAGTAGTATGGAAGGGTCGGCCTATGGCTACACCTTC.

This clonotype has a count of ten or more. This chain connects TRBV6-5 to TRBJ2-7; D gene uncertain. CDR1 and CDR2 (germline): MNHEY, SVGAGI. This CDR3 is 11 amino acids long. Trimming took off 8 bases at V and 6 bases at J, with 11 bases between the two ends. The CDR3 DNA is TGTGCCAGCGAATTAGCCTCCGAGCAGTACTTC. It codes for CASELASEQYF.

The chain combines TRBV7-2 with TRBJ1-2; tentative D call: TRBD1 (5 bases). Per germline, CDR1 SGHTA and CDR2 FQGNSA. CDR3 length: 16 amino acids. V lost 3 bases, J lost 3 bases, and 17 bases lay in between. In DNA, the CDR3 is TGTGCCAGCAGCTTGATCGGAGTCGGGGCCCACTATGGCTACACCTTC. Translating gives CASSLIGVGAHYGYTF. The full variable domain, rest sourced from reference TRBV7-2 and TRBJ1-2, is GAGVSQSPSNKVTEKGKDVELRCDPISGHTALYWYRQSLGQGLEFLIYFQGNSAPDKSGLPSDRFSAERTGGSVSTLTIQRTQQEDSAVYLCASSLIGVGAHYGYTFGSGTRLTVV.